Below are 13 T cell receptor beta chains sequenced from a single sample in a study of T cell changes during pregnancy in multiple sclerosis. Produced via immunoSEQ multiplex PCR; TCRdb's table is partial and in-frame only. The sample carries around 50,000 clones, around 93% recorded once. The sequenced sample was CD4+ T cells from peripheral blood mononuclear cells, obtained after pregnancy. The receptors derive from a female donor in good health, enrolled as a control in a pregnancy study.

The rearrangement links TRBV27 to TRBJ1-5; possible D gene TRBD1, 6 bases. This CDR3 has 15 residues. CDR1 is MNHEY, CDR2 SMNVEV, per germline (reference sequence). Trimming cost V 8 bases and J 0 bases, with 14 bases left between them. CDR3 protein: CASRGQPHSNQPQHF. CDR3 sequence (DNA): TGTGCCAGCCGAGGACAGCCGCATAGCAATCAGCCCCAGCATTTT.

The chain couples TRBV18 to TRBJ1-2; D gene unclear. Germline V gene sequence: CDR1 KGHSH, CDR2 LQKENI. Trimming removed 3 bases from V and 4 bases from J, with 12 bases in between. The CDR3 covers 14 residues. The CDR3 is CASSPNGVGYGYTF. In nucleotides, the CDR3 is TGTGCCAGCTCACCGAATGGAGTAGGCTATGGCTACACCTTC.

The chain joins TRBV27 to TRBJ2-2; 8 nucleotides agree with TRBD1. Germline V gives CDR1 MNHEY, CDR2 SMNVEV (reference sequence). The CDR3 totals 17 residues. V lost 6 bases to trimming and J lost 1 base; unmatched junction nucleotides: 10. The CDR3 nucleotides read TGTGCCAGCAGATTCAGGGGGCTCGGACAGAACACCGGGGAGCTGTTTTTT. Amino acid sequence: CASRFRGLGQNTGELFF.

The chain carries TRBV4-1 and TRBJ2-2; D is undetermined. CDR1 is MGHRA and CDR2 is YSYEKL in the germline V gene. The V end lost 1 base, the J end lost 1 base, and 10 bases lay between the germline ends. The CDR3 runs 16 residues. CDR3 protein: CASSQAQSLNTGELFF. The CDR3 coding sequence is TGCGCCAGCAGCCAAGCCCAAAGCTTGAACACCGGGGAGCTGTTTTTT.

The chain's CDR3 is CSADRGEAFF. The CDR3 nucleotides read TGCAGTGCCGACAGGGGTGAAGCTTTCTTT. The gene calls are TRBV20-1 and TRBJ1-1; 8 bases map to TRBD1. The CDR3 totals 10 residues. Germline V gene sequence: CDR1 DFQATT, CDR2 SNEGSKA (reference sequence). V dropped 6 bases and J dropped 7; count of bases not matched to a gene: 1.

The chain is built from TRBV18 and TRBJ1-5, with D unclear. Trimming pared 3 bases from V and 2 bases from J, leaving 17 bases between. The germline gives CDR1 KGHSH, CDR2 LQKENI. The CDR3 sequence is 17 residues long. As DNA, the CDR3 is TGTGCCAGCTCACCTTCTAGTAATCCCACGGGCAATCAGCCCCAGCATTTT. This translates into CASSPSSNPTGNQPQHF.

This chain connects TRBV7-3 to TRBJ2-2; tentatively, D is TRBD2 (5 bases). CDR3 size: 15 residues. Per the germline V gene, CDR1 is SGHTA and CDR2 is FQGTGA. V shed 0 bases and J shed 1 base, with 6 bases lying between them. The CDR3 nucleotides are TGTGCCAGCAGCTTAACGAGGGAGAACACCGGGGAGCTGTTTTTT. This sequence encodes CASSLTRENTGELFF.

This chain uses TRBV7-2 with TRBJ1-2; 9 bases fit TRBD1. Germline-derived CDR1 and CDR2 are SGHTA and FQGNSA. V gave up 5 bases and J gave up 8 bases; unmatched junction bases: 15. The length of the CDR3 is 16 residues. The CDR3 nucleotides are TGTGCCAGCAGCCGTTTAGGTACAGGGGGCGTTGGGGGCTACACCTTC. Its translation is CASSRLGTGGVGGYTF.

This sequence joins TRBV7-8 and TRBJ1-4; TRBD1 matches 7 bases. With V trimmed by 1 base and J by 7 bases, 3 bases remained unmatched. Germline assignment: CDR1 SGHVS and CDR2 FQNEAQ. The CDR3 length is 14 residues. As DNA, the CDR3 is TGTGCCAGCAGCTTAGGGACAGGAGCTGAAAAACTGTTTTTT. Its protein product is CASSLGTGAEKLFF.

The chain uses TRBV28 and TRBJ1-2, with D unresolved. The CDR3 runs 14 residues. Per germline, CDR1 MDHEN and CDR2 SYDVKM. V lost 3 bases and J 8 bases, leaving 16 bases between the germline ends. CDR3 nucleotides: TGTGCCAGCAGTTTGGTAAGGGCGGGCCGCGGCTACACCTTC. Encoded protein: CASSLVRAGRGYTF.

V gene TRBV7-9 combines with J gene TRBJ2-5; D might be TRBD1 (5 bases). The germline V gene encodes CDR1 SEHNR and CDR2 FQNEAQ (reference sequence). Trimming cost V 5 bases and J 3 bases, with 16 bases left between them. CDR3 length: 15 residues. CDR3 residues: CASSNTDTFKETQYF. DNA of the CDR3: TGTGCCAGCAGCAACACGGACACTTTTAAAGAGACCCAGTACTTC.

The V call is TRBV4-1, the J call TRBJ1-2; no firm D call. Per the germline V gene, CDR1 is MGHRA and CDR2 is YSYEKL. This CDR3 spans 15 amino acids. The V and J ends lost 4 bases and 2 bases respectively, with 14 bases between them. CDR3 region: CASSPQGVLNYGYTF. In nucleotides, the CDR3 is TGCGCCAGCAGCCCTCAAGGAGTCCTAAACTATGGCTACACCTTC.

This chain connects TRBV7-9 to TRBJ2-3; 8 bases map to TRBD2. With 2 bases clipped from V and 1 base from J, the junction kept 5 bases outside the gene matches. This CDR3 spans 16 amino acids. CDR1 and CDR2 from the germline V gene are SEHNR and FQNEAQ (reference sequence). In DNA, the CDR3 is TGTGCCAGCAGCTTAAATCAAGCGGGAGGCACAGATACGCAGTATTTT. This encodes CASSLNQAGGTDTQYF.